The clone carrying this T cell receptor beta chain has only a few counts. The antigen remains undetermined. Attachment of unique molecular identifiers was made to individual cDNA molecules. TCRdb analysed the 5' RACE reads with MiXCR anew, one entry per CDR3 protein. The sample lists tens of thousands of distinct CDR3 sequences, less than 7.5% occurring once. Germline CDR1 and CDR2: SGHVS and FNYEAQ. The CDR3 sequence is 15 residues long. The germline V and J ends were trimmed by 2 bases and 5 bases, with 12 bases remaining between them. The sample belongs to a study of early T cells in non-severe SARS-CoV-2 infection. In the study overall: Investigators sequenced bulk RNA drawn from unsorted whole blood, and chains remained unpaired. Study results and caveats: VDJdb-based matching was biased toward anti-spike CD8 responses and missed private and CD4 specificities.

This TCR was recovered from an adult who was a healthcare worker with PCR-confirmed SARS-CoV-2 infection or an uninfected control (not recorded which). Sequencing was performed on whole blood. The V call is TRBV7-6, the J call TRBJ2-2, with a weak D call TRBD2 (7 bases). CDR3 DNA sequence: TGTGCCAGCAGCTTACCCAGGGGAGGGACCGGGGAGCTGTTTTTT. It is translated as CASSLPRGGTGELFF.